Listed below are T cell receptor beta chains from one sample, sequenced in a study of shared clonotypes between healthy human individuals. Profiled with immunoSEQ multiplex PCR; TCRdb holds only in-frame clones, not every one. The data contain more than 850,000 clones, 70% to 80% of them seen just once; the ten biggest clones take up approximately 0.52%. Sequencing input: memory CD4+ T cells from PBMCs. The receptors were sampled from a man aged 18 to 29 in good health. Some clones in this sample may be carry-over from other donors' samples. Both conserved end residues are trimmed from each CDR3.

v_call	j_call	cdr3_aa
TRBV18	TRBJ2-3	ASSPTLVTDTQY
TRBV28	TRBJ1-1	ASSLYGRGTEAF
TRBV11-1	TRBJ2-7	ASSAYGLGKSEQY
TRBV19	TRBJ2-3	ASSMGRGTDTQY
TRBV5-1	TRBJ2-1	ASSSGGGGTFYNEQF
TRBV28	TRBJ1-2	ASSPPGQGVRGYT
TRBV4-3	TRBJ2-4	ASSQDGPVAKNIQY
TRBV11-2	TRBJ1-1	ASSVGPHWDTEAF
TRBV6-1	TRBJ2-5	ASRGFETQY
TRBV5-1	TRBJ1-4	ASSPRREGGNEKLF
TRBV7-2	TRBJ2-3	ASSGRVEDTQY
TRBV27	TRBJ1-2	TSSPLGRGNQLYGYT
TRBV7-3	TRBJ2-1	ASSRGALAYNEQF
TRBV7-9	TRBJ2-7	ASSEPRAPTYEQY
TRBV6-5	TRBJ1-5	ASSPGTGHNQPQH
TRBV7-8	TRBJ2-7	ASSYLSRGLSYEQY
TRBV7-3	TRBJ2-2	ASSLRGTRNTGELF
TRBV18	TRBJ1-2	ASSPIPPRDNYGYT
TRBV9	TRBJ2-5	ASSVRGAGGPGETQY
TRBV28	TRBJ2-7	ASSPTSGSYEQY
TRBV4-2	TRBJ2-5	ASSQEILAGSPREETQY
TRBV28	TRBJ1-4	ASSLPGQGSEKLF
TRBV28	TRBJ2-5	ASSLLGETQY
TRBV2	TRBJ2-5	ASSEYFLVTSDNQETQY
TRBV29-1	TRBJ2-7	SARDTSYEQY
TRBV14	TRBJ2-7	ASSQFGLAWEQY
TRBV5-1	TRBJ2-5	ASSPNSGGGVETQY
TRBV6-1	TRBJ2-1	ASSRQGSGYNEQF
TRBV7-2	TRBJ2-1	ASSLVTGKYNEQF
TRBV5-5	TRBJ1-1	ASSLGGGGMNTEAF
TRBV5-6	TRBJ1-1	ASSFPDRHHEAF